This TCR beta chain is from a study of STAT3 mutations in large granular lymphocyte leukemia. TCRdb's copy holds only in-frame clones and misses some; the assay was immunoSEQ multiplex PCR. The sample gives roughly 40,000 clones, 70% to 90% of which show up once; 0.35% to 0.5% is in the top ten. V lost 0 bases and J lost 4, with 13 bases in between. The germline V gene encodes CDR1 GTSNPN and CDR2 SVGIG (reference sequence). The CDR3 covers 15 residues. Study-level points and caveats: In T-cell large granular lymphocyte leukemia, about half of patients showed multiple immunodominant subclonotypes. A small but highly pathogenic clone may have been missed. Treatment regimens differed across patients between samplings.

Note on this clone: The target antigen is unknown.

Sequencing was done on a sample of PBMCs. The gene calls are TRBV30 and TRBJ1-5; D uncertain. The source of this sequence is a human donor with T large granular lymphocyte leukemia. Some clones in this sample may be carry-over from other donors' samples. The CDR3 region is CAWSVRISGNQPQHF. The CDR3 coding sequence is TGTGCCTGGAGTGTACGTATCTCCGGGAATCAGCCCCAGCATTTT.